This TCR beta chain was profiled in a study of persistence of HIV-infected CD4 T cells. About the study: Two participants gave one leukapheresis sample; others gave up to roughly 180 mL blood repeatedly.

As regards this clone: The target antigen is unknown. The same CDR3 can be traced to other DNA sequences in this sample.

Nonspecific anti-CD3/anti-CD28 bead stimulation represents the broad CD4+ T cell repertoire. Responding CD4+ T cells were sorted by upregulation of both CD40 ligand and CD69. V was clipped by 4 bases and J by 0 bases; unmatched bases: 5. Germline V gives CDR1 ENHRY, CDR2 SYGVKD. The CDR3 extends over 15 amino acids. Sequencing used immunoSEQ version 4 in survey mode. Each sample used up to about 1 ug genomic DNA diluted to around 9.5 ng/uL. Here immunoSEQ multiplex PCR was the method, and the copy in TCRdb shows in-frame clones only, minus some. Here the sample spans about 45,000 clones, 90% being singletons.

This TCR was recovered from an adult woman with HIV who was CMV-seropositive. Material: CD4+ T cells sorted from PBMCs after roughly 20-hour stimulation, obtained from a patient who received antiretroviral therapy. This rearrangement joins TRBV10-3 to TRBJ1-1, with 7 bases aligning to TRBD1. The DNA for the CDR3 is TGTGCCATCAGTGGTCGGACAGGACTGAACACTGAAGCTTTCTTT. It yields the protein CAISGRTGLNTEAFF.